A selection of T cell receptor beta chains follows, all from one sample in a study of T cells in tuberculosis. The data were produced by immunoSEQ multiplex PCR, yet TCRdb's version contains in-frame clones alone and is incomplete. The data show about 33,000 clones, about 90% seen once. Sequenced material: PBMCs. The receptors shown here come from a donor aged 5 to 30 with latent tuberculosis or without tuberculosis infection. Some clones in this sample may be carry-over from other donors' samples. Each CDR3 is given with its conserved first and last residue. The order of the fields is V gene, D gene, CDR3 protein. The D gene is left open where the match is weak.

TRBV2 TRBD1 CASTRDSNYNSPLHF
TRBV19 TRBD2 CASSNMRELPSYNEQFF
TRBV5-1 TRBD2 CASSLGVGGSSYNEQFF
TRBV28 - CASSYRDSPASEQYF
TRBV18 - CASSPQGSPTNEKLFF
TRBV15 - CATSWSGGQPQHF
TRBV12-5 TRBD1 CASGLVPGGAEQFF
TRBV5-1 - CASRRGDTEAFF
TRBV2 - CASSPRGETPYGYTF
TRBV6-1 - CASSEGAGMGNTEAFF
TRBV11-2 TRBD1 CASSFGTGGREQFF
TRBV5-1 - CASSLEGQGQPQHF
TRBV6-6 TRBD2 CASTDRGGVSDTQYF
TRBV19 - CASSSLGRPGGYGYTF